This TCR beta chain originates from a study of cytomegalovirus exposure and HLA in healthy donors. Trimming removed 4 bases at V and 3 bases at J, with 10 bases between. This CDR3 has 13 residues. Per the germline V gene, CDR1 is SGHTS and CDR2 is YDEGEE. This clone was seen more than once but under ten times. Use of 60 Vbeta and 13 Jbeta primers characterized the PCR. TCRdb's table, derived via immunoSEQ multiplex PCR, lists solely in-frame clones and lacks some. The table has about 150,000 clones, approximately 84% seen once. The origin of this receptor is a girl between 10 and 17 years old in good health and CMV-seropositive. This chain joins TRBV5-8 and TRBJ1-1; no firm D call. The sample comprised PBMCs. The DNA of the CDR3 is TGTGCCAGCAGCGCCCCACAACACACTGAAGCTTTCTTT. Translating it yields CASSAPQHTEAFF.